Each of the 17 T cell receptor beta chains below was sequenced from the same sample in a study of T-cell memory formation after mild COVID-19. Each CDR3 protein gets one entry after TCRdb re-called the 5' RACE reads with MiXCR. The sample carries roughly 200,000 distinct CDR3 sequences, 9% to 10% recorded once. Sequencing was carried out using PBMCs or a T cell subset sorted from them (not recorded which). The receptors here all came from a man aged 18 to 30 who had mild COVID-19 (a few samples of this study predate the infection). Cell type and time point are not known.

Ten or more counts support this clonotype. The rearrangement uses TRBV29-1 and TRBJ2-5; D is perhaps TRBD1 (5 bases). This CDR3 is built from 12 residues. V gave up 4 bases and J gave up 2 bases, with 8 bases separating them. Per germline, CDR1 SQVTM and CDR2 ANQGSEA. The CDR3 region is CSVGQLQETQYF. DNA of the CDR3: TGCAGCGTTGGACAGCTTCAAGAGACCCAGTACTTC.

This clonotype occurred a few times. V is TRBV12-3 or TRBV12-4 and J is TRBJ1-1; a possible D gene is TRBD1 (5 bases). CDR3 length equals 12 residues. Trimming left V 10 bases short and J 8 bases short, with 17 bases between. This CDR3 is CATRFRQSEAFF. CDR3 DNA: TGTGCCACCCGATTCAGACAGAGCGAAGCTTTCTTT.

The rearrangement uses TRBV7-2 and TRBJ1-5; D is undetermined. Trimming removed 6 bases from V and 10 bases from J, with 19 bases in between. The CDR3 length is 14 residues. Germline V gene sequence: CDR1 SGHTA, CDR2 FQGNSA. Here the CDR3 DNA reads TGTGCCAGCAGTTTCGACGGAGATAGAGGACCCCAGCATTTT. The encoded protein is CASSFDGDRGPQHF.

This clonotype was seen more than once but under ten times. This sequence joins TRBV19 and TRBJ1-5; maybe TRBD1 (5 bases). The germline V and J ends were trimmed by 6 bases and 3 bases, with 15 bases remaining between them. The CDR3 contains 15 residues. CDR1 and CDR2 (germline): LNHDA, SQIVND (reference sequence). The CDR3 sequence is CASRLTARINQPQHF. The CDR3 DNA follows: TGTGCCAGTAGACTGACAGCCCGGATCAATCAGCCCCAGCATTTT.

This clonotype was observed a handful of times. The chain has TRBV4-3 and TRBJ2-5; D is undetermined. This CDR3 is built from 13 residues. CDR1 LGHNA and CDR2 YSLEER come from the germline V gene. Between the trimmed V and J ends, which lost 0 bases and 5 bases, there was a span of 7 bases. CDR3 nucleotide sequence: TGCGCCAGCAGCCAAGATGGCTTCGAGACCCAGTACTTC. As protein: CASSQDGFETQYF.

This clonotype was counted a few times. This sequence joins TRBV6-5 and TRBJ2-2; 9 nucleotides match TRBD1. The CDR3 loop spans 15 amino acids. Germline trimming cut 6 bases from V and 0 bases from J; bases unmatched to any gene: 2. Germline V CDR1 and CDR2: MNHEY, SVGAGI. The CDR3 is CASRRQGANTGELFF. Here the CDR3 DNA reads TGTGCCAGCAGACGACAGGGGGCGAACACCGGGGAGCTGTTTTTT.

The gene calls are TRBV20-1 and TRBJ2-2; D is possibly TRBD2 (5 bases). This CDR3 contains 14 residues. Trimming cost V 4 bases and J 2 bases, with 11 bases left between them. Germline V gene sequence: CDR1 DFQATT, CDR2 SNEGSKA (reference sequence). CDR3 region: CSAKPGINTGELFF. In DNA, the CDR3 is TGCAGTGCTAAACCGGGGATTAACACCGGGGAGCTGTTTTTT.

V gene TRBV7-3 combines with J gene TRBJ2-4; 9 bases line up with TRBD2. V shed 5 bases and J 0 bases; nucleotides not matched to a gene: 2. In germline, CDR1 is SGHTA, CDR2 FQGTGA. There are 15 residues in the CDR3. The DNA for the CDR3 is TGTGCCAGCAGCAGCGGGGGGACAGCCAAAAACATTCAGTACTTC. It translates to CASSSGGTAKNIQYF.

This clonotype appeared a few times. The V call is TRBV20-1, the J call TRBJ2-5; 9 bases are shared with TRBD2. The ends lost 5 bases at V and 3 bases at J; junction bases unmatched: 10. This CDR3 is built from 15 residues. The germline V gene encodes CDR1 DFQATT and CDR2 SNEGSKA (reference sequence). CDR3 sequence reads: CSAEENSGGKETQYF. CDR3 nucleotide sequence: TGCAGTGCTGAAGAGAATAGCGGGGGAAAAGAGACCCAGTACTTC.

The rearrangement joins TRBV30 to TRBJ2-7, with TRBD2 as a possible D gene (6 bases). Germline values: CDR1 GTSNPN, CDR2 SVGIG (reference sequence). The V and J ends lost 8 bases and 4 bases respectively, with 18 bases between them. The CDR3 length is 13 residues. The CDR3: CAAGKGGQYEQYF. CDR3 coding DNA: TGTGCCGCGGGGAAGGGCGGGCAGTACGAGCAGTACTTC.

The sample holds a few counts of this clonotype. The rearrangement joins TRBV7-2 to TRBJ1-1; D ambiguous. The germline gives CDR1 SGHTA, CDR2 FQGNSA. The V end was cut by 1 base, the J end by 3 bases, with 9 bases between. The CDR3 length is 14 residues. CDR3 sequence reads: CASSLVRTYTEAFF. The CDR3, as DNA: TGTGCCAGCAGCTTAGTTCGGACGTACACTGAAGCTTTCTTT.

J is TRBJ1-5 and V is TRBV10-3; TRBD1 matches at 9 bases. Looked up from germline, CDR1 is ENHRY and CDR2 is SYGVKD. The CDR3 is 16 amino acids. Trimming removed 0 bases from V and 7 bases from J; junction bases left unmatched: 7. CDR3 residues: CAISESSGTGRQPQHF. CDR3 coding DNA: TGTGCCATCAGTGAGTCCTCCGGGACAGGGAGGCAGCCCCAGCATTTT.

This chain links TRBV20-1 with TRBJ2-7, with 7 positions matching TRBD2. The ends lost 0 bases at V and 7 bases at J; junction bases unmatched: 9. The CDR3 length is 14 residues. Germline V gene data show CDR1 as DFQATT and CDR2 as SNEGSKA (reference sequence). The CDR3 DNA sequence: TGCAGTGCTAGAGAGGGTACGGGGGGAACGGAGCAGTACTTC. Its translation: CSAREGTGGTEQYF.

V usage is TRBV4-3 and J usage is TRBJ1-5; D might be TRBD1 (6 bases). Germline CDR1 reads LGHNA; CDR2 reads YSLEER. The CDR3 totals 17 residues. The ends were cut back, 0 bases at V and 5 bases at J, with 17 bases in the middle. The CDR3 DNA reads TGCGCCAGCAGCCAAGATCGATTCAGACAGGCGTATCAGCCCCAGCATTTT. Its translation: CASSQDRFRQAYQPQHF.

The DNA for the CDR3 is TGCGCCAGCAGCCAAGATCGGGGTAGGGAGAAGGGTGAGCAGTTCTTC. The encoded protein is CASSQDRGREKGEQFF. The chain links TRBV4-3 to TRBJ2-1, with a possible D match to TRBD2 (5 bases). V lost 0 bases, J lost 9 bases, and 18 bases lay in between. Looked up from germline, CDR1 is LGHNA and CDR2 is YSLEER. This CDR3 region has 16 residues.

This chain joins TRBV18 and TRBJ1-4, with D tentatively TRBD1 (5 bases). The CDR3 consists of 15 residues. The germline CDR1 and CDR2 sequences are KGHSH and LQKENI. The ends were cut back, 5 bases at V and 7 bases at J, with 17 bases in the middle. The CDR3 protein is CASSASGPGGEKLFF. CDR3 nucleotides: TGTGCCAGCTCAGCCTCGGGCCCCGGGGGTGAAAAACTGTTTTTT.

There are a few counts of this clonotype. The chain's CDR3 is CSPGLGTDTQYF. The CDR3 DNA reads as TGCAGTCCGGGACTAGGGACAGATACGCAGTATTTT. The chain has TRBV20-1 and TRBJ2-3; 8 nucleotides line up with TRBD2. CDR3 length: 12 residues. The germline CDR1 and CDR2 sequences are DFQATT and SNEGSKA (reference sequence). J was trimmed by 3 bases and V by 8 bases; bases with no gene match: 4.